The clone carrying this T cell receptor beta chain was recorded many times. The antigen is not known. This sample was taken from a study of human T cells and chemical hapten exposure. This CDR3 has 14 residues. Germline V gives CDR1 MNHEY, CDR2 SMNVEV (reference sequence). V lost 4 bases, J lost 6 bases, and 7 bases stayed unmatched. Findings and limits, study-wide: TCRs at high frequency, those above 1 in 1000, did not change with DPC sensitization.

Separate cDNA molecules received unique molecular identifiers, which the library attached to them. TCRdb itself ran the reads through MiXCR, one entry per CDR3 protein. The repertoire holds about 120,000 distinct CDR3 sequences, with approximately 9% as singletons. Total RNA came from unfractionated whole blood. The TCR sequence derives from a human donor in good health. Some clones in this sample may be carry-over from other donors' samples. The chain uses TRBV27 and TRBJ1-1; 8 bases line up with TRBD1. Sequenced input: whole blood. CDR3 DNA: TGTGCCAGCAGTTCAGGACAGGGTTTGGCTGAAGCTTTCTTT. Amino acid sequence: CASSSGQGLAEAFF.